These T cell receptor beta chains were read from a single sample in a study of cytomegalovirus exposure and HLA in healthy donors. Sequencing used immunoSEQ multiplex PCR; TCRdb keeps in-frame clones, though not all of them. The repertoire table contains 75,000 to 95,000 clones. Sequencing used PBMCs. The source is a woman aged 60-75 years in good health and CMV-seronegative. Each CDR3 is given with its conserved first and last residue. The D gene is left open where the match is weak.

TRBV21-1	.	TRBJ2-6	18	CASPQHDRGSSGANVLTF	TGTGCCAGTCCCCAGCACGACAGGGGGTCCTCTGGGGCCAACGTCCTGACTTTC
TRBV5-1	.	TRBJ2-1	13	CASSLVSGGEQFF	TGCGCCAGCAGCTTGGTGAGTGGCGGTGAGCAGTTCTTC
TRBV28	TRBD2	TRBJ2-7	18	CASSSQLETSGIGYEQYF	TGTGCCAGCAGTTCCCAACTTGAAACTAGCGGGATAGGCTACGAGCAGTACTTC
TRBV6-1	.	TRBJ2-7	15	CASTQGGAGHYEQYF	TGTGCCAGCACCCAAGGGGGGGCAGGGCACTACGAGCAGTACTTC
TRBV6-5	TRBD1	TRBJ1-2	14	CASSYGTGEWGYTF	TGTGCCAGCAGTTACGGGACAGGGGAGTGGGGCTACACCTTC
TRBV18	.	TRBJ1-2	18	CASSPRRTQERVPYGYTF	TGTGCCAGCTCACCAAGGAGGACGCAGGAAAGGGTGCCTTATGGCTACACCTTC
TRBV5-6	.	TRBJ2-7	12	CASSDISYEQYF	TGTGCCAGCAGCGATATCTCCTACGAGCAGTACTTC
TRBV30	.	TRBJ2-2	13	CAREQERTGELFF	TGTGCCCGCGAACAGGAGAGGACCGGGGAGCTGTTTTTT
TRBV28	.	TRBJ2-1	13	CASSLSGNNEQFF	TGTGCCAGCAGTTTATCGGGGAACAATGAGCAGTTCTTC
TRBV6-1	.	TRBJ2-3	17	CASSVSLLAANTDTQYF	TGTGCCAGCAGTGTCTCCCTTTTAGCGGCAAACACAGATACGCAGTATTTT
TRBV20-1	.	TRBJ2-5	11	CSARRSETQYF	TGCAGTGCTAGACGTTCAGAGACCCAGTACTTC
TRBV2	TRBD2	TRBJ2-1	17	CASSERVAGGPRNEQFF	TGTGCCAGCAGTGAAAGAGTAGCGGGAGGGCCCAGGAATGAGCAGTTCTTC
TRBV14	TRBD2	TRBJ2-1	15	CASSQGSSGSAEQFF	TGTGCCAGCAGCCAAGGTTCCAGCGGGAGTGCTGAGCAGTTCTTC
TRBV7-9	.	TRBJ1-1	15	CASSSAGWRVTEAFF	TGTGCCAGCAGCTCCGCGGGGTGGAGGGTCACTGAAGCTTTCTTT
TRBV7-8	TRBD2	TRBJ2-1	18	CASSLAGGSGPSYNEQFF	TGTGCCAGCAGCTTAGCCGGGGGTAGCGGGCCCTCCTACAATGAGCAGTTCTTC
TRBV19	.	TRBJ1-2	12	CASKQALGGYTF	TGTGCCAGTAAACAGGCCCTCGGGGGCTACACCTTC
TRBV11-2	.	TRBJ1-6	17	CASSLALGSSYNSPLHF	TGTGCCAGCAGCTTGGCCCTGGGGAGCTCCTATAATTCACCCCTCCACTTT
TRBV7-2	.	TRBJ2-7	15	CASSLDEGSTSEQYF	TGTGCCAGCAGCTTAGACGAGGGGTCGACTAGCGAGCAGTACTTC
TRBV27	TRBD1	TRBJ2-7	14	CASRLGQGSYEQYF	TGTGCCAGCAGGCTGGGACAGGGGTCCTACGAGCAGTACTTC
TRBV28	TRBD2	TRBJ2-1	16	CASSSAPAGNDNEQFF	TGTGCCAGCAGTTCCGCCCCAGCGGGAAACGACAATGAGCAGTTCTTC
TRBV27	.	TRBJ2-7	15	CASTQRLVGPYEQYF	TGTGCCAGCACCCAGAGACTAGTAGGTCCATACGAGCAGTACTTC
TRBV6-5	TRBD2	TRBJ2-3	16	CASSYFSGSSTDTQYF	TGTGCCAGCAGTTACTTTAGCGGGTCTTCCACAGATACGCAGTATTTT
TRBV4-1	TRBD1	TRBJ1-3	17	CASSQEAGQGAPNTIYF	TGCGCCAGCAGCCAGGAGGCCGGACAGGGGGCACCGAACACCATATATTTT
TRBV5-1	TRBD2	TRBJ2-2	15	CASRSIAGASGELFF	TGCGCCAGCAGGTCGATAGCGGGAGCGTCCGGGGAGCTGTTTTTT
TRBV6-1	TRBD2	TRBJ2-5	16	CASSEFGSGRGQTQYF	TGTGCCAGCAGTGAATTCGGTAGCGGGAGGGGGCAGACCCAGTACTTC
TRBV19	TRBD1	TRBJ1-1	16	CASTVPGQGIDTEAFF	TGTGCCAGTACCGTCCCGGGACAGGGTATTGACACTGAAGCTTTCTTT
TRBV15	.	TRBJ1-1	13	CATSRVQEAEAFF	TGTGCCACCAGCAGAGTTCAGGAAGCTGAAGCTTTCTTT
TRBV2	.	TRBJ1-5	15	CASSIQQRGSQPQHF	TGTGCCAGCAGTATACAACAACGGGGGAGTCAGCCCCAGCATTTT
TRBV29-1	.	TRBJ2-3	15	CSVEEFHRVGDTQYF	TGCAGCGTTGAAGAGTTTCACAGGGTTGGAGATACGCAGTATTTT